These 27 T cell receptor beta chains were sequenced from one sample in a study of blood T cell repertoires in COVID-19 (dated by TCRdb to the early 2020s). The library relied on the immunoSEQ multiplex PCR assay. TCRdb stores this immuneACCESS table with in-frame sequences only. Part of the clones is absent; in the studies checked, under half of the shortfall reflects unresolved V genes, and no reason is known for the rest. This sample gives fewer than 200,000 clones in total; around nine tenths of them show up just once. 12% of the sample rests with the top ten. Input material: peripheral blood. Every receptor here comes from a woman in her seventies with COVID-19, enrolled during active disease.

The chain couples TRBV6-5 to TRBJ1-4; TRBD1 is a possible D gene (6 bases). Trimming removed 5 bases at V and 5 bases at J, with 12 bases between. Germline lookup yields CDR1 MNHEY and CDR2 SVGAGI. The CDR3 loop spans 14 amino acids. CDR3 bases: TGTGCCAGCAGTCTGCGACAGGACAATGAAAAACTGTTTTTT. Its translation is CASSLRQDNEKLFF.

This chain joins TRBV29-1 and TRBJ1-1; tentatively, D is TRBD1 (5 bases). Trimming shortened V by 3 bases and J by 1 base, and 12 bases separated the two germline ends. CDR1 and CDR2 (germline): SQVTM, ANQGSEA. This CDR3 comprises 14 residues. CDR3 DNA: TGCAGCGTTGACTGGGGGGTGAGGAACACTGAAGCTTTCTTT. Residues: CSVDWGVRNTEAFF.

The gene calls are TRBV4-1 and TRBJ2-7; 7 bases match TRBD2. V lost 0 bases to trimming and J lost 3 bases; unmatched junction nucleotides: 5. Germline-derived CDR1 and CDR2 are MGHRA and YSYEKL. CDR3 length equals 15 residues. The CDR3 DNA reads as TGCGCCAGCAGCCAAGAGCCAGCGGGGCTCTACGAGCAGTACTTC. It codes for CASSQEPAGLYEQYF.

The V call is TRBV6-4, the J call TRBJ1-1; D call uncertain. Trimming took off 5 bases at V and 3 bases at J, with 10 bases between the two ends. The CDR3 has 13 amino acids. CDR1 is MRHNA and CDR2 is SNTAGT in the germline V gene. CDR3 in amino acids: CASSTTADTEAFF. CDR3 DNA: TGTGCCAGCAGTACCACAGCTGACACTGAAGCTTTCTTT.

This chain uses TRBV24-1 with TRBJ2-1; D remains unclear. Between the trimmed V and J ends, which lost 5 bases and 4 bases, there was a span of 23 bases. Germline lookup yields CDR1 KGHDR and CDR2 SFDVKD. The CDR3 consists of 18 residues. CDR3 amino acids: CATSGPLSLADNYNEQFF. CDR3 bases: TGTGCCACCAGTGGTCCCCTCTCTTTAGCAGATAATTACAATGAGCAGTTCTTC.

This clone came up a few times. The chain has TRBV20-1 and TRBJ2-7, with D maybe TRBD1 (6 bases). The CDR3 length is 11 residues. CDR1 and CDR2 from the germline V gene are DFQATT and SNEGSKA (reference sequence). The CDR3 here is CAYRDSYEQYF. CDR3 coding DNA: TGCGCGTACAGGGACTCCTACGAGCAGTACTTC.

This chain links TRBV30 with TRBJ2-1; D unclear. The V end was cut by 1 base, the J end by 9 bases, with 13 bases between. The CDR3 has 13 residues. Germline V CDR1 and CDR2: GTSNPN, SVGIG (reference sequence). The CDR3 DNA sequence: TGTGCCTGGAGTGATAAACTTCTAGGTGAGCAGTTCTTC. Its protein product is CAWSDKLLGEQFF.

V and J are TRBV5-1 and TRBJ2-7; a possible D gene is TRBD1 (5 bases). The V end was cut by 4 bases, the J end by 2 bases, with 16 bases between. Per the germline V gene, CDR1 is SGHRS and CDR2 is YFSETQ. This CDR3 has 15 amino acids. The CDR3 here is CASSQALGPTYEQYF. DNA for the CDR3: TGCGCCAGCAGCCAGGCATTGGGGCCCACCTACGAGCAGTACTTC.

V and J are TRBV9 and TRBJ2-7; 9 bases fit TRBD2. Germline V gene data show CDR1 as SGDLS and CDR2 as YYNGEE. V shed 4 bases, J shed 11 bases, and the junction held 10 bases outside the gene matches. The CDR3 consists of 13 residues. CDR3 nucleotide sequence: TGTGCCAGCAGCTACGGGACTAGCACGAAGAAGTACTTC. Translated, it gives CASSYGTSTKKYF. The variable domain in full, completed from reference TRBV9 and TRBJ2-7, reads DSGVTQTPKHLITATGQRVTLRCSPRSGDLSVYWYQQSLDQGLQFLIQYYNGEERAKGNILERFSAQQFPDLHSELNLSSLELGDSALYFCASSYGTSTKKYFGPGTRLTVT.

The chain recombines TRBV10-3 with TRBJ1-1; unclear D gene. Deletions cut 0 bases from V and 1 base from J, with 6 bases between. Germline V CDR1 and CDR2: ENHRY, SYGVKD. This CDR3 is 14 amino acids long. The CDR3 loop is CAISESGRNTEAFF. Here the CDR3 DNA reads TGTGCCATCAGTGAGTCCGGGAGGAACACTGAAGCTTTCTTT.

The chain carries TRBV28 and TRBJ1-2; no clear D. Germline values: CDR1 MDHEN, CDR2 SYDVKM. With 2 bases removed from V and 5 bases from J, the gap between germline ends came to 12 bases. This CDR3 comprises 14 residues. The CDR3 nucleotides are TGTGCCAGCAGTTTAAGTGGGGAGGGTTATGGCTACACCTTC. This gives the protein CASSLSGEGYGYTF.

The V gene is TRBV4-1, the J gene TRBJ2-2; 11 positions match TRBD2. This CDR3 contains 18 residues. Germline-derived CDR1 and CDR2 are MGHRA and YSYEKL. V trimming: 0 bases; J trimming: 2 bases; junction bases outside the gene matches: 5. This CDR3 reads CASSQDRTSGSNTGELFF. The CDR3 nucleotides are TGCGCCAGCAGCCAAGACAGAACTAGCGGGAGTAACACCGGGGAGCTGTTTTTT.

The chain links TRBV28 to TRBJ2-2; D possibly corresponds to TRBD1 (5 bases). Germline V CDR1 and CDR2: MDHEN, SYDVKM. V dropped 8 bases and J dropped 2 bases, with 9 bases sitting between them. This CDR3 is built from 13 residues. CDR3 nucleotides: TGTGCCAGCCGGACAACTAACACCGGGGAGCTGTTTTTT. It yields the protein CASRTTNTGELFF.

The genes are TRBV9 and TRBJ1-5, with D hard to call. Trimming left V 3 bases short and J 1 base short, with 8 bases between. CDR1 SGDLS and CDR2 YYNGEE come from the germline V gene. The CDR3 is made up of 14 amino acids. This chain's CDR3 is CASSEGGSNQPQHF. The CDR3 coding sequence is TGTGCCAGCAGCGAGGGAGGGAGCAATCAGCCCCAGCATTTT.

J is TRBJ1-3 and V is TRBV28; 8 bases line up with TRBD1. The CDR3 covers 16 residues. Germline-derived CDR1 and CDR2 are MDHEN and SYDVKM. J lost 1 base, V lost 5 bases, and 7 bases had no gene match. The CDR3 nucleotides read TGTGCCAGCAGTCGAGGGAGACAGGGGTCTGGAAACACCATATATTTT. Its protein product is CASSRGRQGSGNTIYF.

This sequence joins TRBV30 and TRBJ2-7; 10 bases are shared with TRBD1. Losses at the gene ends were 2 bases for V and 6 bases for J; bases not matched to a gene: 7. The CDR3 runs 14 residues. Germline values: CDR1 GTSNPN, CDR2 SVGIG (reference sequence). CDR3 DNA sequence: TGTGCCTGGAGTCCCGGGACAGGGGAGGGCGAGCAGTACTTC. Protein product: CAWSPGTGEGEQYF.

The rearrangement joins TRBV18 to TRBJ2-7, with a weak D call TRBD2 (6 bases). Per germline, CDR1 KGHSH and CDR2 LQKENI. Trimming took off 2 bases at V and 5 bases at J, with 10 bases between the two ends. CDR3 length: 13 amino acids. The CDR3 region has the DNA TGTGCCAGCTCACCAGCGACTAGGGACGAGCAGTACTTC. Its translation: CASSPATRDEQYF.

The chain combines TRBV30 with TRBJ1-6; weak D call: TRBD1 (6 bases). Trimming removed 0 bases at V and 8 bases at J, with 14 bases between. The CDR3 has 15 residues. Per the germline V gene, CDR1 is GTSNPN and CDR2 is SVGIG (reference sequence). The CDR3 sequence: CAWSVFQGSDSPLHF. In nucleotides, the CDR3 is TGTGCCTGGAGTGTATTTCAGGGGAGCGATTCACCCCTCCACTTT.

The V call is TRBV6-5, the J call TRBJ2-7; 7 nucleotides align to TRBD1. From germline, CDR1 is MNHEY and CDR2 SVGAGI. The CDR3 length is 14 residues. V trimming: 7 bases; J trimming: 4 bases; junction bases outside the gene matches: 10. Here the CDR3 reads CASNPSGQYYEQYF. The CDR3, as DNA: TGTGCCAGCAATCCATCGGGACAGTATTACGAGCAGTACTTC.

The genes are TRBV7-2 and TRBJ1-1, with 8 nucleotides matching TRBD1. Per the germline V gene, CDR1 is SGHTA and CDR2 is FQGNSA. V lost 3 bases to trimming and J lost 3 bases; unmatched junction nucleotides: 9. The CDR3 runs to 16 residues. This CDR3 is CASSFRHNRGYTEAFF. In nucleotides, the CDR3 is TGTGCCAGCAGCTTCCGCCACAACAGGGGGTACACTGAAGCTTTCTTT.

CDR3 residues: CASSRGQGAFNEQYF. The CDR3 DNA follows: TGTGCCAGCAGTCGCGGACAGGGGGCGTTTAACGAGCAGTACTTC. The chain combines TRBV6-5 with TRBJ2-7; 11 bases agree with TRBD1. The CDR3 is made up of 15 amino acids. V shed 5 bases, J shed 5 bases, and the junction held 8 bases outside the gene matches. Per the germline V gene, CDR1 is MNHEY and CDR2 is SVGAGI.

CDR3 in DNA: TGTGCCAGCAGACGGACAGGGGAAGGGGGCTACACCTTC. Protein product: CASRRTGEGGYTF. V and J are TRBV7-9 and TRBJ1-2, with TRBD1 matching 9 bases. Per germline, CDR1 SEHNR and CDR2 FQNEAQ (reference sequence). CDR3 length equals 13 residues. Germline trimming cut 6 bases from V and 8 bases from J; bases unmatched to any gene: 7. The variable domain in full, completed from reference TRBV7-9 and TRBJ1-2, reads DTGVSQNPRHKITKRGQNVTFRCDPISEHNRLYWYRQTLGQGPEFLTYFQNEAQLEKSRLLSDRFSAERPKGSFSTLEIQRTEQGDSAMYLCASRRTGEGGYTFGSGTRLTVV.

This sequence joins TRBV7-2 and TRBJ2-1; TRBD1 is a possible D gene (6 bases). The CDR3 spans 15 residues. The germline V and J ends were trimmed by 8 bases and 7 bases, with 21 bases remaining between them. Germline values: CDR1 SGHTA, CDR2 FQGNSA. The CDR3 is CASGRGGPTRNEQFF. CDR3 sequence (DNA): TGTGCCAGCGGACGAGGGGGACCCACCAGGAATGAGCAGTTCTTC.

The rearrangement links TRBV4-3 to TRBJ2-1, with 9 bases that match TRBD2. Trimming at V came to 2 bases and at J to 5 bases, leaving 7 bases not matched to a gene. CDR1 and CDR2 (germline): LGHNA, YSLEER. This CDR3 is built from 16 residues. The CDR3 loop reads CASSQLIAGDNNEQFF. The CDR3 DNA sequence: TGCGCCAGCAGCCAACTAATAGCGGGAGACAACAATGAGCAGTTCTTC.

The J gene is TRBJ1-5, the V gene TRBV18; D is unclear. The V gene lost 5 bases and the J gene lost 6 bases, with 11 bases spanning the gap. The CDR3 spans 13 residues. CDR1 is KGHSH, CDR2 LQKENI, per germline. CDR3 nucleotide sequence: TGTGCCAGCTCAGTCGAGCTTGCTCAGCCCCAGCATTTT. This translates into CASSVELAQPQHF.

CDR3 coding DNA: TGTGCCATCAGTGACCCCGGGACAGGACGTAGCAATCAGCCCCAGCATTTT. Translating it yields CAISDPGTGRSNQPQHF. The rearrangement joins TRBV10-3 to TRBJ1-5, with TRBD1 identical over 8 bases. Trimming removed 3 bases from V and 0 bases from J; junction bases left unmatched: 7. This CDR3 contains 17 residues. In germline, CDR1 is ENHRY, CDR2 SYGVKD.

The chain employs TRBV2 and TRBJ2-1, with a tentative D call TRBD1 (5 bases). Trimming pared 6 bases from V and 7 bases from J, leaving 10 bases between. Germline V gene data show CDR1 as SNHLY and CDR2 as FYNNEI. CDR3 length equals 12 residues. CDR3 bases: TGTGCCAGCAGCAACACAGGTAATGAGCAGTTCTTC. The encoded protein is CASSNTGNEQFF.